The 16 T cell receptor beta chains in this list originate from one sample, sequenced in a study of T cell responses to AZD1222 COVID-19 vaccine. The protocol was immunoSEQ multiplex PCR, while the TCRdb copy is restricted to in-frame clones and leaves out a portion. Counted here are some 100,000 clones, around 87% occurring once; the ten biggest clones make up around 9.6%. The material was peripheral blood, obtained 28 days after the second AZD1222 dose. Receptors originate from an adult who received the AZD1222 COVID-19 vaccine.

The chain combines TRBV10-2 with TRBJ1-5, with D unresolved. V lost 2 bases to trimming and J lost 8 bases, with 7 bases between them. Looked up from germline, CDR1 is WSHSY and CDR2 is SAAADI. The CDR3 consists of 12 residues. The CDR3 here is CASSEGREPQHF. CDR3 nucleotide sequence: TGCGCCAGCAGTGAGGGGAGGGAGCCCCAGCATTTT.

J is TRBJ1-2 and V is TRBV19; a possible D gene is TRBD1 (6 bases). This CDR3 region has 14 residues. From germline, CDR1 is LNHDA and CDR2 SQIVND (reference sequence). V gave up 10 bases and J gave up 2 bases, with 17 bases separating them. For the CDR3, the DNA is TGTGCCACACGAGGGGGAATGGGGAACTATGGCTACACCTTC. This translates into CATRGGMGNYGYTF.

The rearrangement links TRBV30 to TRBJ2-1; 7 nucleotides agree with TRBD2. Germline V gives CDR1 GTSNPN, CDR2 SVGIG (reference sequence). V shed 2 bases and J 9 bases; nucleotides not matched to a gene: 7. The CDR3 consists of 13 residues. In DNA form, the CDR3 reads TGTGCCTGGAGTTGGGGGGGAGGCGGTGAGCAGTTCTTC. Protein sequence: CAWSWGGGGEQFF.

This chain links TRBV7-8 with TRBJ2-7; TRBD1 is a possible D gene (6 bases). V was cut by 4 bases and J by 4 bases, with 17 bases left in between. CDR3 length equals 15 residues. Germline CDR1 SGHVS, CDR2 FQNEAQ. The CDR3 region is CASSWTTGEGYEQYF. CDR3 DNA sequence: TGTGCCAGCAGCTGGACGACAGGAGAGGGTTACGAGCAGTACTTC.

CDR3 sequence (DNA): TGTGCCAGCACCCGCTATCCCCAGGGAGCGAACACCGGGGAGCTGTTTTTT. This translates into CASTRYPQGANTGELFF. The rearrangement links TRBV27 to TRBJ2-2; D tentatively fits TRBD1 or TRBD2 (5 bases each). Germline V CDR1 and CDR2: MNHEY, SMNVEV (reference sequence). The V gene lost 7 bases and the J gene lost 0 bases, with 18 bases spanning the gap. This CDR3 is 17 amino acids long.

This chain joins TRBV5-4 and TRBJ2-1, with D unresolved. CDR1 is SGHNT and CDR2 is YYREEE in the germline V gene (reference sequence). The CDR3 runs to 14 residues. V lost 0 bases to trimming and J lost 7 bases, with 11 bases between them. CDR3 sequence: CASSLELFGNEQFF. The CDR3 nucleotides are TGTGCCAGCAGCTTGGAGTTGTTCGGGAATGAGCAGTTCTTC.

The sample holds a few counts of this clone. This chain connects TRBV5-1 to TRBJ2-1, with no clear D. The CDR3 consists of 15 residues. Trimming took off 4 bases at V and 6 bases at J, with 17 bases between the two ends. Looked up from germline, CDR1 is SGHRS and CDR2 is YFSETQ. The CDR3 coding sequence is TGCGCCAGCAGCCAGGACGATCTAGGTTCCAATGAGCAGTTCTTC. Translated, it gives CASSQDDLGSNEQFF. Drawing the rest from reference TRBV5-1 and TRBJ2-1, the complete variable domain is KAGVTQTPRYLIKTRGQQVTLSCSPISGHRSVSWYQQTPGQGLQFLFEYFSETQRNKGNFPGRFSGRQFSNSRSEMNVSTLELGDSALYLCASSQDDLGSNEQFFGPGTRLTVL.

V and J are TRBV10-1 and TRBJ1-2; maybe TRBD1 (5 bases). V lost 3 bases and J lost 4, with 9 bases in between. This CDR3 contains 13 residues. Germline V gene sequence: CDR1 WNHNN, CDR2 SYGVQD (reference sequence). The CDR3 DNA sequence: TGCGCCAGCAGTGACCAGGGCTCCTATGGCTACACCTTC. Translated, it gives CASSDQGSYGYTF.

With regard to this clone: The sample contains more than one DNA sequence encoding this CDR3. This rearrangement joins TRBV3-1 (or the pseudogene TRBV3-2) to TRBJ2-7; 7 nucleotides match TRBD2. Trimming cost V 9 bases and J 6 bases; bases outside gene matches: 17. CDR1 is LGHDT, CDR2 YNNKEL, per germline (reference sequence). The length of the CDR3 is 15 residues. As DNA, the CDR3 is TGTGCCAGTTCGAGGACTAGTGGACAACTAGGCGAGCAGTACTTC. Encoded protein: CASSRTSGQLGEQYF.

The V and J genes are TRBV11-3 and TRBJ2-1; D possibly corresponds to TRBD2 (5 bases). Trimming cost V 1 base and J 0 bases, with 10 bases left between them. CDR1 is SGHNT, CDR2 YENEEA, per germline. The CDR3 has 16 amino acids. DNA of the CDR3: TGTGCCAGCAGCTTAGGACGGGAATACTCCTACAATGAGCAGTTCTTC. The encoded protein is CASSLGREYSYNEQFF.

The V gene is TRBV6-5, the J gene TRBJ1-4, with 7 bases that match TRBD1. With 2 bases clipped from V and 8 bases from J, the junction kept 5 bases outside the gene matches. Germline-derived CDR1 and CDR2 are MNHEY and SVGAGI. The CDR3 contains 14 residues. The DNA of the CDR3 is TGTGCCAGCAGTTACGGACAGGATTACGAAAAACTGTTTTTT. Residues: CASSYGQDYEKLFF.

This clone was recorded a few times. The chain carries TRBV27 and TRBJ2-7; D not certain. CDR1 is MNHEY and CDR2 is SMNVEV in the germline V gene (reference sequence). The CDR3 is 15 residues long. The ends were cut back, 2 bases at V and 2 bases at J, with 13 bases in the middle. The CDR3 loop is CASSLSDNPTYEQYF. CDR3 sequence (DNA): TGTGCCAGCAGTTTAAGTGACAATCCCACCTACGAGCAGTACTTC.

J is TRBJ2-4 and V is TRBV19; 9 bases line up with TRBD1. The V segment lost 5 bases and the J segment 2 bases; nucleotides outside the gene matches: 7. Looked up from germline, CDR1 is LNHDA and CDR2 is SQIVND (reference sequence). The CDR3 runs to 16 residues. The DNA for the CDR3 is TGTGCCAGTAGTCCCGGGACAGGGAGGTCCAAAAACATTCAGTACTTC. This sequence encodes CASSPGTGRSKNIQYF.

The CDR3 DNA sequence: TGTGCCAGCAGTCCATCACTGGGGCGGGGGGCCACCGGGGAGCTGTTTTTT. Amino acid sequence: CASSPSLGRGATGELFF. J is TRBJ2-2 and V is TRBV2; TRBD2 matches at 8 bases. This CDR3 region has 17 residues. V was clipped by 5 bases and J by 4 bases; unmatched bases: 12. Per germline, CDR1 SNHLY and CDR2 FYNNEI.

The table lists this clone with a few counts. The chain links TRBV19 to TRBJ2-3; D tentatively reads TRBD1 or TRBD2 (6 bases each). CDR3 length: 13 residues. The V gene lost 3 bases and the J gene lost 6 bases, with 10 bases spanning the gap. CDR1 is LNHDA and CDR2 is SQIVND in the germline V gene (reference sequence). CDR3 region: CASSMPGADTQYF. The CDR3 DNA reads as TGTGCCAGTAGTATGCCGGGGGCGGATACGCAGTATTTT.

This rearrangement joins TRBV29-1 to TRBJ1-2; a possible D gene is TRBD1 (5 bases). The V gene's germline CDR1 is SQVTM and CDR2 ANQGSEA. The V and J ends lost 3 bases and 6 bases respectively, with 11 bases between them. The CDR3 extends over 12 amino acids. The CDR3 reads CSVDRGGNGYTF. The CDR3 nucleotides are TGCAGCGTTGATAGGGGCGGGAATGGCTACACCTTC.